These 24 T cell receptor beta chains share one sample of origin, sequenced in a study of blood T cell repertoires in COVID-19. Method: immunoSEQ multiplex PCR; TCRdb's copy keeps in-frame clones and lacks some. Counted here are some 460,000 clones, about 85% occurring once; the ten biggest clones make up about 2.1%. The sequenced sample consisted of PBMCs or T cells enriched from blood (not recorded which). These receptor sequences come from a woman between 18 and 29 years old with acute COVID-19.

The chain employs TRBV27 and TRBJ2-7; 10 bases agree with TRBD2. The ends lost 2 bases at V and 5 bases at J; junction bases unmatched: 6. The germline V gene encodes CDR1 MNHEY and CDR2 SMNVEV (reference sequence). The CDR3 runs to 15 residues. CDR3 DNA sequence: TGTGCCAGCAGTTTAAGCGGGAGGGCCTCTAACGAGCAGTACTTC. Amino acids: CASSLSGRASNEQYF.

The chain is built from TRBV11-2 and TRBJ1-1; 10 nucleotides align to TRBD1. Germline lookup yields CDR1 SGHAT and CDR2 FQNNGV. J lost 3 bases, V lost 5 bases, and 6 bases had no gene match. The CDR3 is made up of 15 amino acids. For the CDR3, the DNA is TGTGCCAGCAGCAGACAGGGGGCGGTTGACACTGAAGCTTTCTTT. Translated: CASSRQGAVDTEAFF.

This chain connects TRBV19 to TRBJ1-1; D gene unclear. The CDR3 consists of 15 residues. The germline V gene has CDR1 LNHDA and CDR2 SQIVND (reference sequence). Trimming removed 6 bases at V and 1 base at J, with 15 bases between. The CDR3 loop reads CASSPKQRGNTEAFF. For the CDR3, the DNA is TGTGCCAGTAGCCCCAAACAGCGGGGGAACACTGAAGCTTTCTTT.

V gene TRBV4-2 combines with J gene TRBJ2-3; 7 positions agree with TRBD1. This CDR3 has 15 amino acids. Unmatched junction bases numbered 2, after V lost 0 bases and J lost 2 bases. Germline CDR1 and CDR2: LGHNA and YNFKEQ. CDR3 DNA: TGTGCCAGCAGCCAAGAGAGGGGGCTCACAGATACGCAGTATTTT. Amino acids: CASSQERGLTDTQYF.

The J gene is TRBJ1-2, the V gene TRBV19, with 9 bases lining up with TRBD1. Germline CDR1 reads LNHDA; CDR2 reads SQIVND (reference sequence). The CDR3 extends over 14 amino acids. Trimming took 7 bases from V and 8 from J; bases not matched to a gene: 11. CDR3 region: CASNPTGTGKGYTF. As DNA, the CDR3 is TGTGCCAGTAATCCCACCGGGACAGGGAAAGGCTACACCTTC. The complete variable domain, with remaining parts taken from reference TRBV19 and TRBJ1-2, reads DGGITQSPKYLFRKEGQNVTLSCEQNLNHDAMYWYRQDPGQGLRLIYYSQIVNDFQKGDIAEGYSVSREKKESFPLTVTSAQKNPTAFYLCASNPTGTGKGYTFGSGTRLTVV.

The chain recombines TRBV19 with TRBJ2-1; possible D gene TRBD2, 6 bases. This CDR3 contains 16 residues. Germline values: CDR1 LNHDA, CDR2 SQIVND (reference sequence). Trimming pared 2 bases from V and 6 bases from J, leaving 17 bases between. CDR3 bases: TGTGCCAGTAGTATAATTTTCCGGGAGAGCTCCAATGAGCAGTTCTTC. Translation: CASSIIFRESSNEQFF.

The chain is built from TRBV15 and TRBJ2-1, with D perhaps matching TRBD2 (5 bases). V was trimmed by 0 bases and J by 0 bases, leaving 12 bases between them. The germline V gene has CDR1 LNHNV and CDR2 YYDKDF (reference sequence). The CDR3 totals 17 residues. The CDR3 here is CATSRDEGSYSYNEQFF. CDR3 coding DNA: TGTGCCACCAGCAGAGATGAGGGCAGTTACTCCTACAATGAGCAGTTCTTC.

This chain joins TRBV10-2 and TRBJ2-2, with 7 bases fitting TRBD1. CDR1 and CDR2 (germline): WSHSY, SAAADI. The CDR3 sequence is 14 residues long. V dropped 6 bases and J dropped 5; count of bases not matched to a gene: 6. The CDR3 reads CASSTAQGTGELFF. DNA for the CDR3: TGCGCCAGCAGCACCGCACAGGGGACCGGGGAGCTGTTTTTT.

The chain combines TRBV19 with TRBJ1-1, with D perhaps matching TRBD1 (5 bases). This CDR3 spans 13 amino acids. V lost 6 bases to trimming and J lost 1 base, with 9 bases between them. Germline CDR1 is LNHDA and CDR2 is SQIVND (reference sequence). The CDR3 DNA sequence: TGTGCCAGTAGGTTCACAGGGAACACTGAAGCTTTCTTT. Translating gives CASRFTGNTEAFF.

On this clone itself: Distinct nucleotide sequences in the sample also encode this CDR3. The chain joins TRBV6-5 to TRBJ1-3, with D possibly TRBD1 on 6 matching bases. Per germline, CDR1 MNHEY and CDR2 SVGAGI. Trimming stripped 5 bases from V and 4 bases from J, with 12 bases between. The CDR3 has 14 amino acids. The CDR3 reads CASSPTGSGNTIYF. CDR3 coding DNA: TGTGCCAGCAGTCCAACAGGGTCCGGAAACACCATATATTTT.

This clone was picked up a small number of times. The rearrangement uses TRBV28 and TRBJ2-7, with D possibly matching TRBD2 (7 bases). V lost 7 bases and J lost 4, with 17 bases in between. In germline, CDR1 is MDHEN, CDR2 SYDVKM. The CDR3 has 14 amino acids. The CDR3 loop reads CASTVGGRVYEQYF. The CDR3 nucleotides are TGTGCCAGCACCGTCGGGGGGCGAGTGTACGAGCAGTACTTC.

The chain couples TRBV5-6 to TRBJ1-6; maybe TRBD1 (5 bases). V was pared by 0 bases and J by 10 bases, with 11 bases between. Germline V gene sequence: CDR1 SGHDT, CDR2 YYEEEE. There are 14 residues in the CDR3. The CDR3 reads CASSLAGKGSPLHF. For the CDR3, the DNA is TGTGCCAGCAGCTTGGCAGGGAAGGGGTCACCCCTCCACTTT.

The V call is TRBV7-9, the J call TRBJ2-7, with D possibly TRBD1 on 6 matching bases. V gave up 5 bases and J gave up 3 bases, with 23 bases separating them. CDR1 and CDR2 from the germline V gene are SEHNR and FQNEAQ (reference sequence). The length of the CDR3 is 17 residues. The CDR3 reads CASSPRSSGQMFYEQYF. The CDR3 coding sequence is TGTGCCAGCAGCCCCCGTTCGTCAGGACAGATGTTCTACGAGCAGTACTTC.

The chain carries TRBV7-8 and TRBJ2-1, with 8 bases matching TRBD2. V gave up 1 base and J gave up 7 bases; unmatched junction bases: 6. The CDR3 is 15 residues long. Germline CDR1 is SGHVS and CDR2 is FQNEAQ. CDR3 residues: CASSLDGRAGNEQFF. Written as DNA, the CDR3 is TGTGCCAGCAGCTTAGACGGGAGGGCCGGTAATGAGCAGTTCTTC.

The chain links TRBV12-3 or TRBV12-4 to TRBJ2-5; tentative D call: TRBD1 (6 bases). V lost 7 bases and J lost 2, with 8 bases in between. The CDR3 sequence is 12 residues long. The CDR3 sequence: CASNREQETQYF. The DNA of the CDR3 is TGTGCCAGCAACAGGGAGCAAGAGACCCAGTACTTC.

The chain is built from TRBV7-9 and TRBJ2-1; D is unresolved. CDR1 is SEHNR and CDR2 is FQNEAQ in the germline V gene (reference sequence). Trimming took 2 bases from V and 0 from J, leaving 14 bases between them. This CDR3 is 17 amino acids long. The CDR3 coding sequence is TGTGCCAGCAGCTTATTCGGATTCCGAGGCTCCTACAATGAGCAGTTCTTC. Its protein is CASSLFGFRGSYNEQFF. Variable domain in full (rest from reference TRBV7-9 and TRBJ2-1): DTGVSQNPRHKITKRGQNVTFRCDPISEHNRLYWYRQTLGQGPEFLTYFQNEAQLEKSRLLSDRFSAERPKGSFSTLEIQRTEQGDSAMYLCASSLFGFRGSYNEQFFGPGTRLTVL.

V is TRBV27 and J is TRBJ2-7; TRBD2 agrees at 9 bases. The germline gives CDR1 MNHEY, CDR2 SMNVEV (reference sequence). The CDR3 loop spans 14 amino acids. V lost 2 bases and J lost 2; bases outside the gene matches: 1. DNA for the CDR3: TGTGCCAGCAGTTTAGGACTAGCGACCTACGAGCAGTACTTC. The encoded protein is CASSLGLATYEQYF.

CDR3 amino acids: CASRLTSGSQNEQFF. The CDR3, as DNA: TGTGCCAGCAGATTGACTAGCGGGAGTCAGAATGAGCAGTTCTTC. This sequence joins TRBV7-6 and TRBJ2-1; 12 bases are shared with TRBD2. Trimming at V came to 6 bases and at J to 7 bases, leaving 7 bases not matched to a gene. The CDR3 is made up of 15 amino acids. Germline assignment: CDR1 SGHVS and CDR2 FNYEAQ.

The chain joins TRBV28 to TRBJ2-1, with TRBD2 identical over 8 bases. CDR1 and CDR2 from the germline V gene are MDHEN and SYDVKM. Losses at the gene ends were 5 bases for V and 4 bases for J; bases not matched to a gene: 7. The CDR3 is made up of 15 amino acids. CDR3 loop: CASSTSSGSYNEQFF. The CDR3 DNA follows: TGTGCCAGCAGTACCTCCAGCGGGAGTTACAATGAGCAGTTCTTC.

This chain joins TRBV6-5 and TRBJ2-7; D call uncertain. Germline V CDR1 and CDR2: MNHEY, SVGAGI. V lost 6 bases, J lost 2 bases, and 17 bases lay in between. The CDR3 covers 15 residues. CDR3 coding DNA: TGTGCCAGCAGAAGATCTGATCAAGCTACCTACGAGCAGTACTTC. It yields the protein CASRRSDQATYEQYF.

In regard to this clone: The sample has other DNA sequences that encode this CDR3 too. V usage is TRBV7-2 and J usage is TRBJ1-1, with no clear D. Trimming took 4 bases from V and 0 from J, leaving 12 bases between them. This CDR3 is built from 15 residues. Per the germline V gene, CDR1 is SGHTA and CDR2 is FQGNSA. The DNA of the CDR3 is TGTGCCAGCAGCTCCCGGACGGGAATGAACACTGAAGCTTTCTTT. Amino acid sequence: CASSSRTGMNTEAFF. Drawing the rest from reference TRBV7-2 and TRBJ1-1, the complete variable domain is GAGVSQSPSNKVTEKGKDVELRCDPISGHTALYWYRQSLGQGLEFLIYFQGNSAPDKSGLPSDRFSAERTGGSVSTLTIQRTQQEDSAVYLCASSSRTGMNTEAFFGQGTRLTVV.

This chain connects TRBV28 to TRBJ2-5, with a weak D call TRBD1 (6 bases). Per the germline V gene, CDR1 is MDHEN and CDR2 is SYDVKM. Trimming cost V 6 bases and J 1 base, with 15 bases left between them. This CDR3 has 15 residues. The CDR3 nucleotides read TGTGCCAGCAGACCTCGTGGGGGCGGCCAAGAGACCCAGTACTTC. Translated: CASRPRGGGQETQYF. The full variable domain, in which reference TRBV28 and TRBJ2-5 provide the parts outside the CDR3, is DVKVTQSSRYLVKRTGEKVFLECVQDMDHENMFWYRQDPGLGLRLIYFSYDVKMKEKGDIPEGYSVSREKKERFSLILESASTNQTSMYLCASRPRGGGQETQYFGPGTRLLVL.

This chain joins TRBV7-8 and TRBJ1-2; TRBD1 matches 9 bases. The CDR3 is 15 amino acids. Looked up from germline, CDR1 is SGHVS and CDR2 is FQNEAQ. J was trimmed by 8 bases and V by 2 bases; bases with no gene match: 9. For the CDR3, the DNA is TGTGCCAGCAGCTTACCCGGGACAGGGAGCGGAGGCTACACCTTC. As protein: CASSLPGTGSGGYTF.

The chain recombines TRBV19 with TRBJ2-3, with a possible D match to TRBD2 (5 bases). The CDR3 runs to 12 residues. The ends were cut back, 3 bases at V and 6 bases at J, with 7 bases in the middle. The germline gives CDR1 LNHDA, CDR2 SQIVND (reference sequence). CDR3 in DNA: TGTGCCAGTAGTATGCCGGGGGATACGCAGTATTTT. Translated: CASSMPGDTQYF.